These T cell receptor beta chains were read from a single sample in a study of blood T cell repertoires in COVID-19. Generated by immunoSEQ multiplex PCR, the TCRdb table keeps only in-frame clones and is missing some. The sample consists of 350,000 to 400,000 clones, around 89% of them appearing once. Sequencing was performed on peripheral blood. Receptors were obtained from a young man with active or convalescent COVID-19. CDR3s include the opening cysteine and the closing phenylalanine or tryptophan. D genes are given only for firm matches. Clone size, where shown, is once, few, many, or a class for clones that have expanded.

clone size	J gene	V gene	D gene	CDR3 protein	CDR3 DNA
NA	TRBJ2-1	TRBV25-1	NA	CASSPEGLEQFF	TGTGCCAGCAGTCCAGAAGGACTTGAGCAGTTCTTC
NA	TRBJ1-5	TRBV24-1	TRBD1	CATSTTGWQPQHF	TGTGCCACCAGTACGACAGGGTGGCAGCCCCAGCATTTT
NA	TRBJ2-3	TRBV4-3	NA	CASSHNLVATDTQYF	TGCGCCAGCAGCCACAATCTCGTGGCCACAGATACGCAGTATTTT
NA	TRBJ2-2	TRBV19	TRBD2	CASSTGLRTGELFF	TGTGCCAGTAGTACGGGACTACGAACCGGGGAGCTGTTTTTT
NA	TRBJ2-7	TRBV28	NA	CASRIDRSSYEQYF	TGTGCCAGCCGGATTGACAGGAGCTCCTACGAGCAGTACTTC
NA	TRBJ1-5	TRBV19	NA	CASSITGLGQPQHF	TGTGCCAGTAGTATTACAGGTCTAGGGCAGCCCCAGCATTTT
NA	TRBJ2-3	TRBV11-3	NA	CASSPGRSTDTQYF	TGTGCCAGCAGCCCGGGGAGGAGCACAGATACGCAGTATTTT
NA	TRBJ1-5	TRBV6-5	TRBD1	CASRPGQGDQPQHF	TGTGCCAGCAGACCGGGACAGGGGGATCAGCCCCAGCATTTT
NA	TRBJ1-5	TRBV2	NA	CASGGAFGNQPQHF	TGTGCCAGCGGGGGGGCGTTTGGCAATCAGCCCCAGCATTTT
NA	TRBJ1-5	TRBV4-3	TRBD1	CASSPGTGGGQPQHF	TGCGCCAGCAGCCCCGGGACAGGGGGCGGACAGCCCCAGCATTTT
once	TRBJ2-5	TRBV7-2	TRBD2	CASSLSGVEETQYF	TGTGCCAGCAGCCTCAGCGGGGTGGAGGAGACCCAGTACTTC
NA	TRBJ1-6	TRBV7-3	NA	CASSSQGAGDSPLHF	TGTGCCAGCAGCTCCCAGGGAGCGGGGGATTCACCCCTCCACTTT
NA	TRBJ1-2	TRBV6-5	NA	CASSSDTYYGYTF	TGTGCCAGCAGCTCGGACACTTACTATGGCTACACCTTC
NA	TRBJ2-5	TRBV9	TRBD2	CASSASSGGVKETQYF	TGTGCCAGCAGCGCGTCTAGCGGGGGGGTGAAAGAGACCCAGTACTTC
NA	TRBJ2-7	TRBV2	TRBD2	CAIWTSGISYEQYF	TGTGCCATATGGACTAGCGGAATCTCCTACGAGCAGTACTTC
NA	TRBJ1-2	TRBV6-5	NA	CASSSDTYGYTF	TGTGCCAGCAGTTCGGACACCTATGGCTACACCTTC
NA	TRBJ2-2	TRBV7-2	NA	CASSYSPQGALTGELFF	TGTGCCAGCAGCTATTCCCCCCAAGGGGCCCTCACCGGGGAGCTGTTTTTT
NA	TRBJ2-3	TRBV6-4	NA	CASSDSAGWSDTQYF	TGTGCCAGCAGTGACTCGGCAGGGTGGTCAGATACGCAGTATTTT
few	TRBJ1-2	TRBV6-1	NA	CASSEDRRQGWRGYTF	TGTGCCAGCAGTGAAGACAGAAGGCAGGGTTGGCGTGGCTACACCTTC
NA	TRBJ2-7	TRBV6-5	NA	CASSYSSRVSYEQYF	TGTGCCAGCAGTTACTCGTCCCGGGTCTCCTACGAGCAGTACTTC
NA	TRBJ2-1	TRBV7-9	TRBD1	CASSLNSWDRVYNEQFF	TGTGCCAGCAGCTTAAATTCGTGGGACAGGGTCTACAATGAGCAGTTCTTC
NA	TRBJ1-1	TRBV18	NA	CASSSDLLDSGLSHF	TGTGCCAGCTCATCAGATCTGTTGGACAGTGGTCTGTCCCATTTT
NA	TRBJ1-1	TRBV7-2	NA	CASILGPSFNTEAFF	TGTGCCAGCATCCTGGGGCCGTCCTTTAACACTGAAGCTTTCTTT
NA	TRBJ2-7	TRBV4-3	NA	CASSQGGGLYEQYF	TGCGCCAGCAGCCAAGGGGGGGGGCTGTACGAGCAGTACTTC
NA	TRBJ2-7	TRBV28	NA	CASSSGIYEQYF	TGTGCCAGCAGTTCCGGGATCTACGAGCAGTACTTC
once	TRBJ1-6	TRBV6-1	TRBD1	CASSGDRGRNSPLHF	TGTGCCAGCAGTGGTGACAGGGGTAGGAATTCACCCCTCCACTTT
NA	TRBJ2-2	TRBV5-1	TRBD1	CASSTGQGATGELFF	TGCGCCAGCAGCACGGGACAGGGGGCTACCGGGGAGCTGTTTTTT
NA	TRBJ1-4	TRBV5-6	TRBD1	CASSPWGQGAGKLFF	TGTGCCAGCAGCCCCTGGGGACAGGGGGCTGGTAAACTGTTTTTT
NA	TRBJ1-4	TRBV6-5	TRBD1	CASSPDREYEKLFF	TGTGCCAGCAGTCCTGACAGGGAGTACGAAAAACTGTTTTTT
NA	TRBJ2-7	TRBV28	NA	CASSLRQGRVYEQYF	TGTGCCAGCAGTTTGAGACAGGGGAGGGTCTACGAGCAGTACTTC
NA	TRBJ1-5	TRBV6-1	TRBD1	CASSEEGQGVQPQHF	TGTGCCAGCAGTGAAGAGGGACAGGGGGTTCAGCCCCAGCATTTT
once	TRBJ2-1	TRBV6-5	NA	CASSYGTGRMIEQFF	TGTGCCAGCAGTTACGGTACGGGGAGGATGATTGAGCAGTTCTTC
NA	TRBJ1-1	TRBV27	NA	CASCAFGTEAFF	TGTGCCAGTTGTGCTTTCGGGACTGAAGCTTTCTTT
NA	TRBJ2-2	TRBV11-3	TRBD1	CASSSPWGQVNTGELFF	TGTGCCAGCAGCTCCCCCTGGGGACAGGTCAACACCGGGGAGCTGTTTTTT
NA	TRBJ2-3	TRBV18	TRBD1	CASSPLTGSTDTQYF	TGTGCCAGCTCACCACTGACAGGGAGCACAGATACGCAGTATTTT
once	TRBJ1-1	TRBV19	NA	CASSFAGVTEAFF	TGTGCCAGTAGTTTCGCGGGAGTCACTGAAGCTTTCTTT